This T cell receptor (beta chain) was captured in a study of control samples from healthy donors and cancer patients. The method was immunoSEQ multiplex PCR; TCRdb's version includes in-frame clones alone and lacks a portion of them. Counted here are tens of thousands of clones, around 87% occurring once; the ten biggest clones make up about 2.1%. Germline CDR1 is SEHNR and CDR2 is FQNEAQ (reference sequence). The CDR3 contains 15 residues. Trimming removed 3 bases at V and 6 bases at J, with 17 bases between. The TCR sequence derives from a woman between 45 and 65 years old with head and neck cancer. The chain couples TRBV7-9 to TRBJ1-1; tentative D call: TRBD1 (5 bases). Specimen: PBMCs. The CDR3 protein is CASSFNGGAGAEAFF. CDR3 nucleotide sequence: TGTGCCAGCAGCTTTAACGGCGGGGCCGGCGCTGAAGCTTTCTTT.